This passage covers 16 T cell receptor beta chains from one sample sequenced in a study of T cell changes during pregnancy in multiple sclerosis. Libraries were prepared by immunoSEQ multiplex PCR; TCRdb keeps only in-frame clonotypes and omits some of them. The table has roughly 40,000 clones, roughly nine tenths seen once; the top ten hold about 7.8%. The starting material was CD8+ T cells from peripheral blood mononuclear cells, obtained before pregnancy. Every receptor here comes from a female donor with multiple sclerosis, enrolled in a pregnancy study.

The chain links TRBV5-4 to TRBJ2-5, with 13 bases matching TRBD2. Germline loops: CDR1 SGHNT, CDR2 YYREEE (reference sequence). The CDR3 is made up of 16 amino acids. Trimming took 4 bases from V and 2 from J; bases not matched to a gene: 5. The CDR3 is CASSPRTSGRQETQYF. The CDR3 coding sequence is TGTGCCAGCAGCCCGAGGACTAGCGGGAGACAAGAGACCCAGTACTTC.

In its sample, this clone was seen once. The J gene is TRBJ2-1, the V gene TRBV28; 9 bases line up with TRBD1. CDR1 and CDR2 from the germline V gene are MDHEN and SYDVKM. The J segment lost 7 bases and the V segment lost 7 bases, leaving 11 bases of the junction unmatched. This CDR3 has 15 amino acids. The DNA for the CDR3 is TGTGCCAGCACGATCGGCGGGACAGGGTCGAATGAGCAGTTCTTC. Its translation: CASTIGGTGSNEQFF.

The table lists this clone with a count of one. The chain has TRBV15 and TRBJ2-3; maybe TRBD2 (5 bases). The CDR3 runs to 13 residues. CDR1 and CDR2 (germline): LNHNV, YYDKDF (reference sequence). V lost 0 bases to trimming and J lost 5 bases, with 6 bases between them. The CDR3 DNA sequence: TGTGCCACCAGCAGAGATGAGGGAGATACGCAGTATTTT. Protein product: CATSRDEGDTQYF.

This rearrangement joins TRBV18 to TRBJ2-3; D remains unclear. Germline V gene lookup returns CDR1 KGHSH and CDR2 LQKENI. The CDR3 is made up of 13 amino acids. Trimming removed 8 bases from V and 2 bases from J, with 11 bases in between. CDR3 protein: CASTYRYTDTQYF. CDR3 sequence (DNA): TGTGCCAGCACTTACAGATACACAGATACGCAGTATTTT.

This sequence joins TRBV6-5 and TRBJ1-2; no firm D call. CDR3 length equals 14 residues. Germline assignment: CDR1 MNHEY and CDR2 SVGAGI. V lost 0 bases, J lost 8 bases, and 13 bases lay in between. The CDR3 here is CASSYSVGGNGYTF. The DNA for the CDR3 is TGTGCCAGCAGTTACTCGGTAGGAGGGAACGGCTACACCTTC.

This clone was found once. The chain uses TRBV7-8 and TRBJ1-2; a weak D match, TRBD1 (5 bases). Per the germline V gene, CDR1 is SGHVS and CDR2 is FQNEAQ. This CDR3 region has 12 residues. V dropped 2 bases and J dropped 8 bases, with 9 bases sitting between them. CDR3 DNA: TGTGCCAGCAGCTTAAGGGGCCAAGGCTACACCTTC. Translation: CASSLRGQGYTF.

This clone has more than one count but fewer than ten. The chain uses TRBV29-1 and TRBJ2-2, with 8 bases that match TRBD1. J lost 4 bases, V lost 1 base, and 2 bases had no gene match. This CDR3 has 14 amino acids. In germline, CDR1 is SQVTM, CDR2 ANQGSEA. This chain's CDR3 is CSVEGTGSTGELFF. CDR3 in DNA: TGCAGCGTTGAAGGGACAGGGTCCACCGGGGAGCTGTTTTTT.

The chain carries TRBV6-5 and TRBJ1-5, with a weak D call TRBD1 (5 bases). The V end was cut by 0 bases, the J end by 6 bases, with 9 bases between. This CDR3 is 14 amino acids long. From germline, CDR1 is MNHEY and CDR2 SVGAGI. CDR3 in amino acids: CASSYSQGRQPQHF. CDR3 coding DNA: TGTGCCAGCAGTTACTCGCAGGGCCGTCAGCCCCAGCATTTT.

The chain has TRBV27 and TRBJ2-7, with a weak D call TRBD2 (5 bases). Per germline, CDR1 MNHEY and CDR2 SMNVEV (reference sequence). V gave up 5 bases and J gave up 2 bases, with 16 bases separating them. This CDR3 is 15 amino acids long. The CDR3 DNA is TGTGCCAGCAGTGACTATAGGGTCCGTCCCTACGAGCAGTACTTC. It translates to CASSDYRVRPYEQYF.

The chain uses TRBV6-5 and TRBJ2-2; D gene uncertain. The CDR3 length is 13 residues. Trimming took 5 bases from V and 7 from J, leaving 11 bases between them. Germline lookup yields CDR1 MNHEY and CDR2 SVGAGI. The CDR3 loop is CASSHSSGGELFF. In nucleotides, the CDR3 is TGTGCCAGCAGTCATTCCTCAGGCGGGGAGCTGTTTTTT.

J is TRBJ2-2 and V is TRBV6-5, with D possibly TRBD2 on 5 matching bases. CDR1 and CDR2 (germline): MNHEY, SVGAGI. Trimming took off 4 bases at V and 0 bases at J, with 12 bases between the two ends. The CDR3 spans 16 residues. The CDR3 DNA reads TGTGCCAGCAGTTCCGACTACCCGACGAACACCGGGGAGCTGTTTTTT. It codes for CASSSDYPTNTGELFF.

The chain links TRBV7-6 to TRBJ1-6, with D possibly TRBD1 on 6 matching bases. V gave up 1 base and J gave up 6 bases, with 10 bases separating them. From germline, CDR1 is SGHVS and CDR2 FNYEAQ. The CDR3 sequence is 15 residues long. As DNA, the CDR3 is TGTGCCAGCAGCTTAGGACAGGACTTTAATTCACCCCTCCACTTT. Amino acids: CASSLGQDFNSPLHF.

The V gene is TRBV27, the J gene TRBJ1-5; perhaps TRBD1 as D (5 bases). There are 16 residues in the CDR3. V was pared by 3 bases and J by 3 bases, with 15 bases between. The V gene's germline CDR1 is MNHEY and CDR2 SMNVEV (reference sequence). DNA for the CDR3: TGTGCCAGCAGTTTTAGCGGGGCCTCTCTCAATCAGCCCCAGCATTTT. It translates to CASSFSGASLNQPQHF.

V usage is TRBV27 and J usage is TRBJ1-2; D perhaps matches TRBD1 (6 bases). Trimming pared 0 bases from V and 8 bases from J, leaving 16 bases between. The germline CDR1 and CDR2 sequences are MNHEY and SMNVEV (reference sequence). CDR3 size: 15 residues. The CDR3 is CASSLSAGRGKGYTF. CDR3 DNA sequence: TGTGCCAGCAGTTTATCCGCCGGCAGGGGAAAAGGCTACACCTTC.

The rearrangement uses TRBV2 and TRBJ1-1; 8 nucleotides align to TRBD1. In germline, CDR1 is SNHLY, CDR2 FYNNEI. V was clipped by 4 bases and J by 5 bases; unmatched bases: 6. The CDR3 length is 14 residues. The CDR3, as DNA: TGTGCCAGCAGTGGACAACAGGGGGGGACTGAAGCTTTCTTT. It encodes CASSGQQGGTEAFF. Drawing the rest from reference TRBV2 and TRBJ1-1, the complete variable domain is EPEVTQTPSHQVTQMGQEVILRCVPISNHLYFYWYRQILGQKVEFLVSFYNNEISEKSEIFDDQFSVERPDGSNFTLKIRSTKLEDSAMYFCASSGQQGGTEAFFGQGTRLTVV.

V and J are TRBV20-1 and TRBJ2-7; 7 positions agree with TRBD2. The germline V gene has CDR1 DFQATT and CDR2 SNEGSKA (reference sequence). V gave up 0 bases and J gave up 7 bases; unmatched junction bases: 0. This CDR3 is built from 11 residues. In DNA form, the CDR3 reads TGCAGTGCTAGAGAGGGGGGGGAGCAGTACTTC. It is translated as CSAREGGEQYF.